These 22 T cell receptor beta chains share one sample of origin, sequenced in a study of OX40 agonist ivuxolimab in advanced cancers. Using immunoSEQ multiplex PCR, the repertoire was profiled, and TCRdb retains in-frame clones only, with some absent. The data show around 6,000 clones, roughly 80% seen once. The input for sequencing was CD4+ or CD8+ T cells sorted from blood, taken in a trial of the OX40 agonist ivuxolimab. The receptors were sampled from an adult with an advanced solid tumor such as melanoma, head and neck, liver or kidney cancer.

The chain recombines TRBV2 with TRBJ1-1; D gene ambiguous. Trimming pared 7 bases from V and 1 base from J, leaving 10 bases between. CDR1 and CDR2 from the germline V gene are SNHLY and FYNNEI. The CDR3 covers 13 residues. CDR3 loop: CASTATENTEAFF. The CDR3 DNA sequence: TGTGCCAGCACCGCTACAGAGAACACTGAAGCTTTCTTT.

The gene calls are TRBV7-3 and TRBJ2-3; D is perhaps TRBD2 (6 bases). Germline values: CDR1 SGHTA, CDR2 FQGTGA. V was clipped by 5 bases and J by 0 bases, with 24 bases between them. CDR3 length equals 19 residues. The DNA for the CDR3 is TGTGCCAGCAGCCCCCGGCCCCCTCCAGCGGGCTTAAGCACAGATACGCAGTATTTT. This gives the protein CASSPRPPPAGLSTDTQYF.

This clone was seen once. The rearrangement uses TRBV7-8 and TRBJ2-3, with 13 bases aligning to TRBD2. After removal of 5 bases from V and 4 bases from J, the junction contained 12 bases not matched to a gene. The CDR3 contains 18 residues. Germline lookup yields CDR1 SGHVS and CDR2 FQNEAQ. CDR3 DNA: TGTGCCAGCAGCCCTGATACTAGCGGGAGGGCCCCGCCAGATACGCAGTATTTT. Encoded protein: CASSPDTSGRAPPDTQYF.

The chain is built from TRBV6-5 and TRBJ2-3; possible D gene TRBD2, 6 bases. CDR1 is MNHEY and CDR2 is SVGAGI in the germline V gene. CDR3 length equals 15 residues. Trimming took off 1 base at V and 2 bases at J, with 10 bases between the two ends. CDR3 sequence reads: CASSYLEGLTDTQYF. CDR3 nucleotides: TGTGCCAGCAGTTACTTGGAGGGACTCACAGATACGCAGTATTTT.

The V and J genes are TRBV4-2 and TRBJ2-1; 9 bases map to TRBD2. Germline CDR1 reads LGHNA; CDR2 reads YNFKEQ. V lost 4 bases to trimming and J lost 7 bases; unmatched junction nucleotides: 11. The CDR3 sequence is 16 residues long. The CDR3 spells CASSLTPASGINEQFF. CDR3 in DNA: TGTGCCAGCAGCCTTACCCCGGCTAGCGGGATTAATGAGCAGTTCTTC.

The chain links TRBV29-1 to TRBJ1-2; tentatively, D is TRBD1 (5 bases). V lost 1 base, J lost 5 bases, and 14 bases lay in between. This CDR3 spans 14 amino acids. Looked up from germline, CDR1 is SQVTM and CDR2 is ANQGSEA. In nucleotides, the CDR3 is TGCAGCGTTGAAGCTGGGGGTTTGCGGTATGGCTACACCTTC. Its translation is CSVEAGGLRYGYTF.

In DNA, the CDR3 is TGTGCCAGCAGCTCCGGGACAGACCTTAAAGAGACCCAGTACTTC. Its protein is CASSSGTDLKETQYF. This chain links TRBV7-9 with TRBJ2-5; TRBD1 aligns across 7 bases. Germline CDR1 SEHNR, CDR2 FQNEAQ (reference sequence). The CDR3 has 15 amino acids. The J segment lost 3 bases and the V segment lost 4 bases, leaving 8 bases of the junction unmatched.

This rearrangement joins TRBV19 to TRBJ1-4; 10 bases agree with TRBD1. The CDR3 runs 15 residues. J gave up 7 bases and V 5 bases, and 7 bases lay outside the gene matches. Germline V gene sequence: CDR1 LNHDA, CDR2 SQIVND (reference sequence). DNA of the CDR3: TGTGCCAGTAGTTGGAGACAGGGGGCACGTGAAAAACTGTTTTTT. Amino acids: CASSWRQGAREKLFF.

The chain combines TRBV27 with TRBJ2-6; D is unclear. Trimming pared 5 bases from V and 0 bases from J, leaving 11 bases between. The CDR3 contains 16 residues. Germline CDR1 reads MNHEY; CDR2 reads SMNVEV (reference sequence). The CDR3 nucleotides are TGTGCCAGCAGTGTCGGGCAGATCTCTGGGGCCAACGTCCTGACTTTC. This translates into CASSVGQISGANVLTF.

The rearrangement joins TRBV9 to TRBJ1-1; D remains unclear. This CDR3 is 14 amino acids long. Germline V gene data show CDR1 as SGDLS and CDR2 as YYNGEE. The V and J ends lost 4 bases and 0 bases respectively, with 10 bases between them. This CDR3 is CASSPFGVNTEAFF. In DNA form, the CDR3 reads TGTGCCAGCAGCCCCTTTGGGGTGAACACTGAAGCTTTCTTT.

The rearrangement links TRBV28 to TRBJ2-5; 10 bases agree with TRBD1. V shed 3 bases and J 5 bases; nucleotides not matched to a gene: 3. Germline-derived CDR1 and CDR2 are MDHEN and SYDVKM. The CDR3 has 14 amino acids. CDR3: CASSLTGGRETQYF. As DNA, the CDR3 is TGTGCCAGCAGTTTGACAGGGGGCAGGGAGACCCAGTACTTC.

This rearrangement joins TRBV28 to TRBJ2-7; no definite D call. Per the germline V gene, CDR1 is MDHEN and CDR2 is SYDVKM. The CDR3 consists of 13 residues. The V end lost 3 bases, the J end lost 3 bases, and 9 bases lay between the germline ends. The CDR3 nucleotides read TGTGCCAGCAGTTTGAATGGTCGCTACGAGCAGTACTTC. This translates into CASSLNGRYEQYF.

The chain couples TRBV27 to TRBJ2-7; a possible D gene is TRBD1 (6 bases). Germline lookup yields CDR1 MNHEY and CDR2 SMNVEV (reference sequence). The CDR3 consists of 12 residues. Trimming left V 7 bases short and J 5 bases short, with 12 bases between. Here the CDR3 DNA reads TGTGCCAGCAACGACAGGAGCCACGAGCAGTACTTC. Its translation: CASNDRSHEQYF.

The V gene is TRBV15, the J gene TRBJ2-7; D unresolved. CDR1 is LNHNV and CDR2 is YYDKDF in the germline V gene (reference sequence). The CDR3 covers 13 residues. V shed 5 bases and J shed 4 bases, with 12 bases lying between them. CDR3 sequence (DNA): TGTGCCACCAGCCCCGTGGAACAGTACGAGCAGTACTTC. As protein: CATSPVEQYEQYF.

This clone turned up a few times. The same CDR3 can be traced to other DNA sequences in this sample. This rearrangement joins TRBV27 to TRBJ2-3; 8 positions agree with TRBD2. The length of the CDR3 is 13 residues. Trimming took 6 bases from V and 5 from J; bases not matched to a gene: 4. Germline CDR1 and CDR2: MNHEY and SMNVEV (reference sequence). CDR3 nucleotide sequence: TGTGCCAGCAGCCCGACTAGCGAAGATACGCAGTATTTT. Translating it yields CASSPTSEDTQYF.

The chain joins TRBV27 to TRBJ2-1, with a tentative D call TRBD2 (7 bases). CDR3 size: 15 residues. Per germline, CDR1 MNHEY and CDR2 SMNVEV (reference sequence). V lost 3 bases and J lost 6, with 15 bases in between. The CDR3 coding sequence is TGTGCCAGCAGTTTGGCTATGGGGGGGCTCAATGAGCAGTTCTTC. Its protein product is CASSLAMGGLNEQFF.

The CDR3 DNA follows: TGTGCCTGGAACCGTGGGGCATACACAGATACGCAGTATTTT. As protein: CAWNRGAYTDTQYF. J is TRBJ2-3 and V is TRBV30; a weak D match, TRBD1 (5 bases). Germline V lookup: CDR1 GTSNPN, CDR2 SVGIG (reference sequence). Trimming took 4 bases from V and 2 from J, leaving 13 bases between them. The CDR3 contains 14 residues.

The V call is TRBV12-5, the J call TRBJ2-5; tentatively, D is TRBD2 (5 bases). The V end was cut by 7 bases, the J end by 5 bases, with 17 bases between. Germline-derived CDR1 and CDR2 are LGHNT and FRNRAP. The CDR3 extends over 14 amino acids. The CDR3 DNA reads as TGTGCTAGTGCTTCGGCCCTGCGAGGGGAGACCCAGTACTTC. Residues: CASASALRGETQYF.

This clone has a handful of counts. CDR3 coding DNA: TGTGCCAGCAGCGTAGGGACAGGGGCCCCTGTCCCCCATAACTATGGCTACACCTTC. This gives the protein CASSVGTGAPVPHNYGYTF. This chain connects TRBV9 to TRBJ1-2; 9 bases are shared with TRBD1. CDR1 and CDR2 from the germline V gene are SGDLS and YYNGEE. CDR3 length equals 19 residues. Trimming cost V 0 bases and J 1 base; bases outside gene matches: 13.

The DNA for the CDR3 is TGTGCCAGCAGTCCGCGTTTGGGGACCAATGAGCAGTTCTTC. Translated, it gives CASSPRLGTNEQFF. V is TRBV28 and J is TRBJ2-1; perhaps D is TRBD1 or TRBD2 (5 bases each). The CDR3 extends over 14 amino acids. Germline V CDR1 and CDR2: MDHEN, SYDVKM. Deletions cut 5 bases from V and 6 bases from J, with 14 bases between.

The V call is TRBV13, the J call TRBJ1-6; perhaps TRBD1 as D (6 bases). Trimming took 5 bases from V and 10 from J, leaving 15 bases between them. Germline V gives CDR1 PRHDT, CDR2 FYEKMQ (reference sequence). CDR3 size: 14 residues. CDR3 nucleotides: TGTGCCAGCAGCATACAGGGTGTTGTCTCACCCCTCCACTTT. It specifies CASSIQGVVSPLHF.

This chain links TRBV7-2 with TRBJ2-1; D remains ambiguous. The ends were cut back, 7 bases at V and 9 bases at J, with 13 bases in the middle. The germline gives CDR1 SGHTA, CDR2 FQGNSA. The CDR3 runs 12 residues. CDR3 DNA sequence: TGTGCCAGCATCCAATCCCGGACTGAGCAGTTCTTC. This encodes CASIQSRTEQFF.